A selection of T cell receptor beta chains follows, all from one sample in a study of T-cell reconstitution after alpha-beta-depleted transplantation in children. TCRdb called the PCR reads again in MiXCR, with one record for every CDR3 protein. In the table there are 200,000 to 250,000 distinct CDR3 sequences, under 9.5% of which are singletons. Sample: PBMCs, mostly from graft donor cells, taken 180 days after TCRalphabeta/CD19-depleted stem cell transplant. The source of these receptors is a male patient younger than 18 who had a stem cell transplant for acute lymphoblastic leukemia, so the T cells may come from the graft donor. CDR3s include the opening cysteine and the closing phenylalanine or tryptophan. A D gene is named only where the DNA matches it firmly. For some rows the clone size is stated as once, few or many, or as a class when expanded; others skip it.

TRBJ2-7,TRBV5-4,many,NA,TGTGCCAGCAGCTTGACTAGTGACTCCTACGAGCAGTACTTC,CASSLTSDSYEQYF
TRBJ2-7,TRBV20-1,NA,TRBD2,TGCAGTGCTCACCCCCTCGGGACTAGCGGGGTCGGGGGCTACGAGCAGTACTTC,CSAHPLGTSGVGGYEQYF
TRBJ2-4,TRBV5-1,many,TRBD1,TGCGCCAGCAGCTTCTTCGGACAGGACGGGCAAAACATTCAGTACTTC,CASSFFGQDGQNIQYF
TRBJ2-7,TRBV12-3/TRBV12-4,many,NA,TGTGCCAGCAGCCTCAGGGAAATTGGGTCCTACGAGCAGTACTTC,CASSLREIGSYEQYF
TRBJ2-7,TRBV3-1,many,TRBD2,TGTGCCAGCAAAGGGAGGGACGAGCAGTACTTC,CASKGRDEQYF
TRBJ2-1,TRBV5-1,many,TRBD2,TGCGCCAGCAGCTTGGATTTAAGCCATCCGGGGGGCAATGAGCAGTTCTTC,CASSLDLSHPGGNEQFF
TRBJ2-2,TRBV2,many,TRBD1,TGTGCCAGCAGTGACTTGGGACAGGGAAACACCGGGGAGCTGTTTTTT,CASSDLGQGNTGELFF
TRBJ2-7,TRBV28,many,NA,TGTGCCAGCAGTCCCCGGATTTACGAGCAGTACTTC,CASSPRIYEQYF
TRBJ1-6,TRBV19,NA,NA,TGTGCCAGTAGTCCCCGGGTGGGCAATTCACCCCTCCACTTT,CASSPRVGNSPLHF
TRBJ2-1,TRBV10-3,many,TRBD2,TGTGCCATCAGCATAGCGGGAGAGTTTAATGAGCAGTTCTTC,CAISIAGEFNEQFF
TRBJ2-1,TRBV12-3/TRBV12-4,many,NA,TGTGCCAGCAGTCTCTCCCGGGGCTCCAATGAGCAGTTCTTC,CASSLSRGSNEQFF
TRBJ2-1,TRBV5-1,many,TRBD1,TGCGCCAGCAGCCAGGGACAGGGGGCGGCCCCTGAGCAGTTCTTC,CASSQGQGAAPEQFF
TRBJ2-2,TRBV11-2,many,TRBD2,TGTGCCAGCAGCTTAGATGGCGGGAGGGCCCTGAACACCGGGGAGCTGTTTTTT,CASSLDGGRALNTGELFF
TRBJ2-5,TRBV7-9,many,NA,TGTGCCAGCAGCGGACACGTTCAAGAGACCCAGTACTTC,CASSGHVQETQYF
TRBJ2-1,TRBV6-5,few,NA,TGTGCCAGCAGTATACAGGGTGGATCCTACAATGAGCAGTTCTTC,CASSIQGGSYNEQFF
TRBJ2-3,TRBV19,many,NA,TGTGCCAGTAGTATAAGTCGTCAAGATACGCAGTATTTT,CASSISRQDTQYF
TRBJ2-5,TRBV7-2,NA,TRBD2,TGTGCCAGCAGCTTCGGGGCGGGGGGGCCTCAAGAGACCCAGTACTTC,CASSFGAGGPQETQYF
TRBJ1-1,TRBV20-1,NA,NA,TGCAGTGCTCCGTCGGCCAGGGATAACACTGAAGCTTTCTTT,CSAPSARDNTEAFF
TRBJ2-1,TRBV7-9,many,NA,TGTGCCAGCAGCTTAACTAGGGTAAGGTCCTACAATGAGCAGTTCTTC,CASSLTRVRSYNEQFF
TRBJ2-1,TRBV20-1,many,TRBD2,TGCAGTGCGCGGGGGGCGAGCTCCTACAATGAGCAGTTCTTC,CSARGASSYNEQFF